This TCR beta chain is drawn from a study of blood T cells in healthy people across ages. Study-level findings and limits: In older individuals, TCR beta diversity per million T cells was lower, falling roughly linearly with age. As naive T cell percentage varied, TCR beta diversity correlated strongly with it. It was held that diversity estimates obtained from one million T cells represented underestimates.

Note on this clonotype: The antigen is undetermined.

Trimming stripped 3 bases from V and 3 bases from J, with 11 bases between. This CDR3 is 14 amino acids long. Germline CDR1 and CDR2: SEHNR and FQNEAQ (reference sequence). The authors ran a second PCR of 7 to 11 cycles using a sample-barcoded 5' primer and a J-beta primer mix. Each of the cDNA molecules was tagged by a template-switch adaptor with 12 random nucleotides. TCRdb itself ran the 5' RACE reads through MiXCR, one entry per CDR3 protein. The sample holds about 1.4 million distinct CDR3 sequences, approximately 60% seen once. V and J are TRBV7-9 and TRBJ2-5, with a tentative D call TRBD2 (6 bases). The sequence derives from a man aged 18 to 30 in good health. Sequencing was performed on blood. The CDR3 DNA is TGTGCCAGCAGCTTCCTGACTAGTGAAGAGACCCAGTACTTC. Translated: CASSFLTSEETQYF.